This is a list of T cell receptor beta chains from one sample in a study of identifying expanded T cells in peripheral blood. This table comes from immunoSEQ multiplex PCR, and its TCRdb copy is limited to in-frame clones, with some not included. The repertoire holds around 100,000 clones, with around 90% as singletons. The specimen sequenced was blood. The receptors come from a person between 18 and 70 years old in good health. Each CDR3 is given with its conserved first and last residue. The D gene is left open where the match is weak. Clone size, where shown, is once, few, many, or a class for clones that have expanded.

TGTGCCAGCAGTCGACCGGGACTAGCGGGAGAGTTCACCTACGAGCAGTACTTC,CASSRPGLAGEFTYEQYF,18,TRBV4-2,once,TRBJ2-7,TRBD2
TGCGCCAGCAGCCAAGAGATGGCTCTATACTCCTACAATGAGCAGTTCTTC,CASSQEMALYSYNEQFF,17,TRBV4-3,-,TRBJ2-1,-
TGCAGCGTTGAGACGGGGCGGGAGGGTTACGAGCAGTACTTC,CSVETGREGYEQYF,14,TRBV29-1,-,TRBJ2-7,TRBD2
TGTGCCAGCAGTTACATTTCTGGGAACACTGAAGCTTTCTTT,CASSYISGNTEAFF,14,TRBV6-5,once,TRBJ1-1,-
TGTGCCAGTAGTATCTTATCCCCGGGGAACACTGAAGCTTTCTTT,CASSILSPGNTEAFF,15,TRBV19,-,TRBJ1-1,-
TGTGCCAGTAGTATACAGGGGACACTGAACACTGAAGCTTTCTTT,CASSIQGTLNTEAFF,15,TRBV19,-,TRBJ1-1,-
TGTGCCAGCAGCCCGGGACAGGGGCACTATGGCTACACCTTC,CASSPGQGHYGYTF,14,TRBV5-4,-,TRBJ1-2,TRBD1
TGTGCCTGGAGAATTTACCCACTCTCTAGCTCTGGGGCCAACGTCCTGACTTTC,CAWRIYPLSSSGANVLTF,18,TRBV30,once,TRBJ2-6,-
TGTGCCAGCAGCTGGGTGGACGGCGAGTCGGAAGCTTTCTTT,CASSWVDGESEAFF,14,TRBV5-4,-,TRBJ1-1,-
TGCGCCAGCAGCTTGGCCGGTGAGCAGTTCTTC,CASSLAGEQFF,11,TRBV5-1,-,TRBJ2-1,-
TGTGCCAGCAGCTTCTCTCTTACAAACACTGAAGCTTTCTTT,CASSFSLTNTEAFF,14,TRBV5-5,-,TRBJ1-1,-
TGTGCCAGTAGTAGCAGGGGCTACGAGCAGTACTTC,CASSSRGYEQYF,12,TRBV19,-,TRBJ2-7,-
TGCGCCAGCAGCCAAGATCTGACTAGCGGGAGACATGAGCAGTTCTTC,CASSQDLTSGRHEQFF,16,TRBV4-3,-,TRBJ2-1,TRBD2
TGTGCCAGCAGGCCGGGCATATGGTCTGGAAACACCATATATTTT,CASRPGIWSGNTIYF,15,TRBV6-5,-,TRBJ1-3,-
TGTGCCAGCGGCAGGGTGGCCTACAATGAGCAGTTCTTC,CASGRVAYNEQFF,13,TRBV27,-,TRBJ2-1,-
TGTGCCAGCAGTGAGATAACAGGGGGTTACGAGCAGTACTTC,CASSEITGGYEQYF,14,TRBV6-1,-,TRBJ2-7,TRBD1
TGTGCCAGCAGCTTGGAAGGCAGGGGGCCTTTGAACTATGGCTACACCTTC,CASSLEGRGPLNYGYTF,17,TRBV5-4,-,TRBJ1-2,TRBD1
TGTGCCAGCTCACTACAGGGGGACTATGGCTACACCTTC,CASSLQGDYGYTF,13,TRBV18,few,TRBJ1-2,TRBD1
TGTGCCAGCAGCTTATATCTAGGTGGGCTCACTGAAGCTTTCTTT,CASSLYLGGLTEAFF,15,TRBV13,-,TRBJ1-1,-
TGTGCCAGCAGCTTGGCCGTCCAGGAAGAGACCCAGTACTTC,CASSLAVQEETQYF,14,TRBV5-4,-,TRBJ2-5,-
TGTGCCAGCAGCTTACAAGGGGCTGGCTACACCTTC,CASSLQGAGYTF,12,TRBV13,-,TRBJ1-2,-
TGTGCCAGCAGACCCGGGACTAGCGGGAACAATGAGCAGTTCTTC,CASRPGTSGNNEQFF,15,TRBV2,-,TRBJ2-1,TRBD2
TGTGCCAGCGGACTAGCGGGGGACAATGAGCAGTTCTTC,CASGLAGDNEQFF,13,TRBV2,-,TRBJ2-1,TRBD2
TGTGCCAGCAGTGAGGCGGGGAGGGGGCGACCTGAAGCTTTCTTT,CASSEAGRGRPEAFF,15,TRBV2,few,TRBJ1-1,TRBD1
TGTGCCAGCAGTATCACAGGGATGGGCAATCAGCCCCAGCATTTT,CASSITGMGNQPQHF,15,TRBV2,-,TRBJ1-5,-
TGTGCCAGCAGCTTAGAGAGGGTGACCCCTACCTACAATGAGCAGTTCTTC,CASSLERVTPTYNEQFF,17,TRBV7-9,-,TRBJ2-1,-
TGTGCCAGCCTAAGGGAAAACTATGGCTACACCTTC,CASLRENYGYTF,12,TRBV28,-,TRBJ1-2,-
TGCGCCAGCAGCCAAGGCTCCCTCTTAGGGGCACGGTATTCTTTCTTT,CASSQGSLLGARYSFF,16,TRBV4-3,-,TRBJ1-1,-
TGTGCCAGCAGCTTGACCGGGACAGGGAGGAATGAGCAGTTCTTC,CASSLTGTGRNEQFF,15,TRBV5-8,-,TRBJ2-1,TRBD1
TGCGCCAGCAGCCAAGGGTTGACAGGATCCTACGAGCAGTACTTC,CASSQGLTGSYEQYF,15,TRBV4-3,few,TRBJ2-7,-
TGTGCCAGCAGCTCCCGGCGGGGACCAAACACTGAAGCTTTCTTT,CASSSRRGPNTEAFF,15,TRBV7-2,-,TRBJ1-1,-
TGTGCCAGCAGGCTTTCTGGGGTTGAGCAGTACTTC,CASRLSGVEQYF,12,TRBV5-8,-,TRBJ2-7,-
TGTGCCAGCAGTTTATCTTTAGGACAGGCCCGGTCACCCCTCCACTTT,CASSLSLGQARSPLHF,16,TRBV27,-,TRBJ1-6,TRBD1
TGTGCCAGCAGCTTAGACTATCTAGCGGGCTCCGAGAGGGTGACCCAGTACTTC,CASSLDYLAGSERVTQYF,18,TRBV7-6,-,TRBJ2-5,TRBD2
TGTGCCAGCAGCTGGACCGGGACAGGGATCGGTGGCTACACCTTC,CASSWTGTGIGGYTF,15,TRBV5-4,-,TRBJ1-2,TRBD1
TGTGCCATCAGCCAAAGCAGCGGGATTGGGGGGGCTGAGCAGTTCTTC,CAISQSSGIGGAEQFF,16,TRBV10-3,once,TRBJ2-1,-
TGTGCCAGCAGCAGAGCGGGACCCCCGAGCTACGAGCAGTACTTC,CASSRAGPPSYEQYF,15,TRBV5-4,-,TRBJ2-7,TRBD2
TGTGCCAGCTCACCGAAGGTGGGTGGCACTGAAGCTTTCTTT,CASSPKVGGTEAFF,14,TRBV18,-,TRBJ1-1,-